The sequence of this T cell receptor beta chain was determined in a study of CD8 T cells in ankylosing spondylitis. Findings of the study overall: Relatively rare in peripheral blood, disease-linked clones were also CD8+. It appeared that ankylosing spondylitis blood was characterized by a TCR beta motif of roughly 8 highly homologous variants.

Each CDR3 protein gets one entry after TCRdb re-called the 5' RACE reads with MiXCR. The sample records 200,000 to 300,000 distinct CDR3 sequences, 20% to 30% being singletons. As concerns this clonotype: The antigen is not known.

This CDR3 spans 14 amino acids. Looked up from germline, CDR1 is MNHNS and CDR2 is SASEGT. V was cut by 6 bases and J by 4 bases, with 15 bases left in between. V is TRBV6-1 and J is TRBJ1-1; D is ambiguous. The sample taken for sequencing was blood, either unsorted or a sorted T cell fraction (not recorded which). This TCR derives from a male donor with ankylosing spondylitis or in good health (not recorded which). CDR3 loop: CASSLVGSSTEAFF. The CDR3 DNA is TGTGCCAGCAGCCTCGTGGGTAGCAGCACTGAAGCTTTCTTT.